A selection of T cell receptor beta chains follows, all from one sample in a study of blood T cell repertoires in COVID-19. Clones were read by immunoSEQ multiplex PCR, and TCRdb kept only the in-frame ones, dropping some. The sample records about 150,000 clones, about 85% being singletons. Sequencing was carried out using peripheral blood. Source of these receptors: a human donor with COVID-19, enrolled during active disease. The donor label of this sample is uncertain. Each CDR3 is given with its conserved first and last residue. A D gene is named only where the DNA matches it firmly. Expanded clones are given a class, and other clones once, few, many or no size at all.

NA | TRBJ1-3 | TRBV6-5 | NA | CASRSSGENTIYF | TGTGCCAGCAGGTCCTCGGGGGAAAACACCATATATTTT
TRBD2 | TRBJ2-3 | TRBV9 | NA | CASSVGGLAQGTQYF | TGTGCCAGCAGCGTAGGGGGACTAGCACAGGGCACGCAGTATTTT
NA | TRBJ1-6 | TRBV4-1 | NA | CASSQGAGRISPLHF | TGCGCCAGCAGCCAAGGAGCCGGCAGGATTTCACCCCTCCACTTT
NA | TRBJ1-4 | TRBV18 | NA | CASSPRGTTNEKLFF | TGTGCCAGCTCACCCCGGGGAACAACTAATGAAAAACTGTTTTTT
NA | TRBJ1-5 | TRBV19 | NA | CASSDDVGHNQPQHF | TGTGCCAGTAGTGACGACGTGGGGCACAATCAGCCCCAGCATTTT
TRBD1 | TRBJ1-5 | TRBV10-3 | NA | CAISKGQDSNQPQHF | TGTGCCATCAGTAAAGGACAGGATAGCAATCAGCCCCAGCATTTT
NA | TRBJ2-5 | TRBV11-3 | NA | CASSFQEAETQYF | TGTGCCAGCAGCTTTCAGGAGGCAGAGACCCAGTACTTC
NA | TRBJ2-3 | TRBV18 | NA | CASSLGQPSTDTQYF | TGTGCCAGCTCACTAGGACAGCCTAGCACAGATACGCAGTATTTT
NA | TRBJ1-6 | TRBV5-6 | NA | CASSSSLLGWSSPLHF | TGTGCCAGCAGCTCCTCCTTGCTCGGGTGGAGTTCACCCCTCCACTTT
NA | TRBJ1-3 | TRBV27 | NA | CASRGENTIYF | TGTGCCAGCCGGGGAGAGAACACCATATATTTT
NA | TRBJ1-1 | TRBV5-1 | NA | CASSLVPGIRNEAFF | TGCGCCAGCAGCTTGGTGCCAGGGATACGGAATGAAGCTTTCTTT
NA | TRBJ2-7 | TRBV29-1 | NA | CSVEDRGNSYEQYF | TGCAGCGTTGAAGATCGCGGGAACTCCTACGAGCAGTACTTC
NA | TRBJ2-1 | TRBV9 | once | CASSFDAGLSYNEQFF | TGTGCCAGCAGCTTCGATGCGGGTCTCTCCTACAATGAGCAGTTCTTC
NA | TRBJ2-1 | TRBV29-1 | NA | CSVGLGGSYNEQFF | TGCAGCGTTGGCCTGGGGGGCTCCTACAATGAGCAGTTCTTC
NA | TRBJ2-6 | TRBV6-1 | NA | CASSEPGTPSGANVLTF | TGTGCCAGCAGTGAACCCGGGACACCCTCTGGGGCCAACGTCCTGACTTTC
TRBD1 | TRBJ2-2 | TRBV19 | NA | CASTRQGGAGELFF | TGTGCCAGTACCAGACAGGGTGGCGCCGGGGAGCTGTTTTTT
NA | TRBJ1-2 | TRBV6-5 | NA | CASSRTANYGYTF | TGTGCCAGCAGCCGGACAGCTAACTATGGCTACACCTTC
NA | TRBJ2-7 | TRBV25-1 | NA | CASSAYGGSGEQYF | TGTGCCAGCAGTGCCTATGGGGGCTCGGGCGAGCAGTACTTC
TRBD1 | TRBJ2-7 | TRBV2 | NA | CASFQGANEQYF | TGTGCCAGCTTTCAGGGGGCGAACGAGCAGTACTTC
TRBD1 | TRBJ1-6 | TRBV7-9 | NA | CASSPARGQYNSPLHF | TGTGCCAGCAGCCCCGCCAGGGGGCAATATAATTCACCCCTCCACTTT
NA | TRBJ2-7 | TRBV6-6 | NA | CASRRQGVSSYEQYF | TGTGCCAGCAGAAGGCAAGGGGTGAGCTCCTACGAGCAGTACTTC
NA | TRBJ1-1 | TRBV19 | few | CASSSQADTEAFF | TGTGCATCTTCATCGCAGGCAGACACTGAAGCTTTCTTT
NA | TRBJ2-5 | TRBV9 | NA | CASSSAVGKKTQYF | TGTGCCAGCAGCTCAGCGGTTGGGAAAAAGACCCAGTACTTC
NA | TRBJ1-1 | TRBV12-3/TRBV12-4 | once | CASEVIGTEAFF | TGTGCCTCCGAGGTCATTGGCACTGAAGCTTTCTTT
TRBD1 | TRBJ1-1 | TRBV7-2 | NA | CASSLGQQGANTEAFF | TGTGCCAGCAGCTTAGGACAACAGGGGGCCAACACTGAAGCTTTCTTT